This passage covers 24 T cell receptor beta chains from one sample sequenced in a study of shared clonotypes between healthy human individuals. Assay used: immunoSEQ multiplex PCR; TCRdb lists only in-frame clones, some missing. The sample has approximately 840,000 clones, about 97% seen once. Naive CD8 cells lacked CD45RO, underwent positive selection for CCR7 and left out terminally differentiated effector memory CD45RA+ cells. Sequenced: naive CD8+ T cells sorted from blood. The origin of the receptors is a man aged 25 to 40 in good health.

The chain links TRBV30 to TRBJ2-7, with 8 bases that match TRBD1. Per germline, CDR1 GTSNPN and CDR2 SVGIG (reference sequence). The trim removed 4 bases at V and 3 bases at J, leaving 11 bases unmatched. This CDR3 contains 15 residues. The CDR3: CAWTPPDRVIYEQYF. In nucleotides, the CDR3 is TGTGCCTGGACCCCCCCGGACAGGGTCATCTACGAGCAGTACTTC.

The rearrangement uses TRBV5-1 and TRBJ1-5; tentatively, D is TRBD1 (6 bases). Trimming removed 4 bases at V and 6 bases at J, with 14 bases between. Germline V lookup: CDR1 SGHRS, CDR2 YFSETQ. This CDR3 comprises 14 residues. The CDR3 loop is CASSLATGIQPQHF. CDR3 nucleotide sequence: TGCGCCAGCAGCCTAGCAACAGGGATTCAGCCCCAGCATTTT.

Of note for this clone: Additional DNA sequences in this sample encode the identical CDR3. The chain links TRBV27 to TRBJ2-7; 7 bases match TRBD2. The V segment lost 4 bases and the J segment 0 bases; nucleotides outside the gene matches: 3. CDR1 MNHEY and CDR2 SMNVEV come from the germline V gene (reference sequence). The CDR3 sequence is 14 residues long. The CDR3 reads CASSSGGSSYEQYF. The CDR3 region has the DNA TGTGCCAGCAGTTCGGGGGGAAGCTCCTACGAGCAGTACTTC.

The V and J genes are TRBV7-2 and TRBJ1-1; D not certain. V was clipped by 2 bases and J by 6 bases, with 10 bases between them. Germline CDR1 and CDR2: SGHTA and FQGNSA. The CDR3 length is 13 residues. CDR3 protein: CASSLLAGAEAFF. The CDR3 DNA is TGTGCCAGCAGCTTATTGGCAGGAGCTGAAGCTTTCTTT. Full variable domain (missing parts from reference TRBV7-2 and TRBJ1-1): GAGVSQSPSNKVTEKGKDVELRCDPISGHTALYWYRQSLGQGLEFLIYFQGNSAPDKSGLPSDRFSAERTGGSVSTLTIQRTQQEDSAVYLCASSLLAGAEAFFGQGTRLTVV.

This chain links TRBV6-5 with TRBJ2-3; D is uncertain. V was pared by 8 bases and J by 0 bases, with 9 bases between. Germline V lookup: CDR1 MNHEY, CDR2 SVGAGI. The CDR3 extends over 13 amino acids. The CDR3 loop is CASGGSSTDTQYF. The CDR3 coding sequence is TGTGCCAGCGGCGGAAGCAGCACAGATACGCAGTATTTT.

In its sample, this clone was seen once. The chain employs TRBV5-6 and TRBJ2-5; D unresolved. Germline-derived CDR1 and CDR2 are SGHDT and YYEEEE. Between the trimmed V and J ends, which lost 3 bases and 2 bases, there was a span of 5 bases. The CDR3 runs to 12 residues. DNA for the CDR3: TGTGCCAGCAGCTCACGGCAAGAGACCCAGTACTTC. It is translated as CASSSRQETQYF.

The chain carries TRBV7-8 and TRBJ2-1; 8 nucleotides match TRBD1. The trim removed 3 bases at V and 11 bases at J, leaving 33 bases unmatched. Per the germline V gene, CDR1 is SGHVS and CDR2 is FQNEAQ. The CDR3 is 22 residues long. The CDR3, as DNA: TGTGCCAGCAGCTTCTACGGACAGGGCTGGGCCTTTACAATGAGCAGTTCGCCAAAGCAGTTCTTC. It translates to CASSFYGQGWAFTMSSSPKQFF.

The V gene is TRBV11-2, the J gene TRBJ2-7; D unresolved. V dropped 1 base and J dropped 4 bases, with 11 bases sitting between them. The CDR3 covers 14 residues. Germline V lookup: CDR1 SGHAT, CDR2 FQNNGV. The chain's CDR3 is CASSLGTQAYEQYF. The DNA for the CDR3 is TGTGCCAGCAGCTTAGGTACCCAAGCTTACGAGCAGTACTTC.

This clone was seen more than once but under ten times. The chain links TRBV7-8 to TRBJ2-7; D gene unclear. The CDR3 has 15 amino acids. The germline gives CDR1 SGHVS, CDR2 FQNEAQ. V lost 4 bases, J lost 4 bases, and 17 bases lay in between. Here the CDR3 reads CASSSGPAGRYEQYF. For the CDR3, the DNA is TGTGCCAGCAGCTCGGGCCCCGCCGGGCGATACGAGCAGTACTTC.

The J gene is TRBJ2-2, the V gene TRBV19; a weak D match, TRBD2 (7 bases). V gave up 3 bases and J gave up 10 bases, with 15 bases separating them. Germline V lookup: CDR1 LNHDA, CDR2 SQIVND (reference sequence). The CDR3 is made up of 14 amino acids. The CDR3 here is CASSITAGAVELFF. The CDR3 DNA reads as TGTGCCAGTAGTATCACGGCGGGGGCCGTGGAGCTGTTTTTT.

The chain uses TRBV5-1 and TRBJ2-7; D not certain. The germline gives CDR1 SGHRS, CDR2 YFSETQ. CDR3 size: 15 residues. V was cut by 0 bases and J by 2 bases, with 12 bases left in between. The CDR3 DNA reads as TGCGCCAGCAGCTTGGAGTCTGGTACGGCCTACGAGCAGTACTTC. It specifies CASSLESGTAYEQYF.

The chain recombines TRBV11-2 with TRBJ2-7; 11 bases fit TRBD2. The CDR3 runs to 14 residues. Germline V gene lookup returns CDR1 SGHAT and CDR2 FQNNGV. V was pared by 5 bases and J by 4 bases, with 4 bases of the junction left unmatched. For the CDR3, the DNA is TGTGCCAGCAGCGGGGGGACTAGCGGTTACGAGCAGTACTTC. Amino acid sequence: CASSGGTSGYEQYF.

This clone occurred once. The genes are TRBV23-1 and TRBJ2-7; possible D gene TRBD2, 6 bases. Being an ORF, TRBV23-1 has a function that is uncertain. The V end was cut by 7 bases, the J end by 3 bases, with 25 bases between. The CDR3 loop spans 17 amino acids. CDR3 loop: CASKNLALGGTGYEQYF. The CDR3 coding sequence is TGCGCCAGCAAAAATTTGGCTTTGGGGGGAACGGGCTACGAGCAGTACTTC.

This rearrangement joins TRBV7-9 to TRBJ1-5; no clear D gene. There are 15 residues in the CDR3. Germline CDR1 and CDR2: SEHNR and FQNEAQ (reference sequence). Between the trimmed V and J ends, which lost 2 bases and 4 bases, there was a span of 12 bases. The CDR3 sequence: CASSLSGQLNQPQHF. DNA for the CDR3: TGTGCCAGCAGCTTATCAGGCCAGCTAAATCAGCCCCAGCATTTT. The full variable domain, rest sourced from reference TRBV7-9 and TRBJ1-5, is DTGVSQNPRHKITKRGQNVTFRCDPISEHNRLYWYRQTLGQGPEFLTYFQNEAQLEKSRLLSDRFSAERPKGSFSTLEIQRTEQGDSAMYLCASSLSGQLNQPQHFGDGTRLSIL.

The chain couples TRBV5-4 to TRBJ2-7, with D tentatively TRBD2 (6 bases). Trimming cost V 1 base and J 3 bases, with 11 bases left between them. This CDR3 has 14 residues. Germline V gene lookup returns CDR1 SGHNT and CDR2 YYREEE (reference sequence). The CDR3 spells CASSLIGGDYEQYF. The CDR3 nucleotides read TGTGCCAGCAGCTTGATCGGCGGGGACTACGAGCAGTACTTC.

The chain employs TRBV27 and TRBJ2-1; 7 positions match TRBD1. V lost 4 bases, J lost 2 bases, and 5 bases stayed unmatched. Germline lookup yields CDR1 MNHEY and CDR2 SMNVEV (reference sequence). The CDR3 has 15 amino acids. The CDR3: CASSSKTGPYNEQFF. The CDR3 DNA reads TGTGCCAGCAGTTCAAAGACAGGGCCCTACAATGAGCAGTTCTTC.

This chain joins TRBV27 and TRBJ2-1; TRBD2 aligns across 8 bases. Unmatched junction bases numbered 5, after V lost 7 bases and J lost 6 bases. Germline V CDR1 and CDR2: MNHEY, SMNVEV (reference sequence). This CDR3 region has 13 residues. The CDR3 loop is CASNPLAGNEQFF. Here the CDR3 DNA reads TGTGCCAGCAACCCCCTAGCGGGCAATGAGCAGTTCTTC.

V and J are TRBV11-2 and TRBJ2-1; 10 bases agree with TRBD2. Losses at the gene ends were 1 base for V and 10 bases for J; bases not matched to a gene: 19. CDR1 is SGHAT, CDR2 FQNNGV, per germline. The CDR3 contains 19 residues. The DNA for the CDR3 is TGTGCCAGCAGCTTAGTAGGGGCTAGCGGGAGCATTAGACCCCAAGAGCAGTTCTTC. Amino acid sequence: CASSLVGASGSIRPQEQFF.

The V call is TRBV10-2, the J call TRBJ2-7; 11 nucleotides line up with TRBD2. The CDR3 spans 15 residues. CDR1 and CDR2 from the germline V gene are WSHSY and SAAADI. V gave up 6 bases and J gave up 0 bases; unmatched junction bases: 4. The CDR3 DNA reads TGCGCCAGCAGAAACACTAGCGGGAGCTCCTACGAGCAGTACTTC. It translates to CASRNTSGSSYEQYF.

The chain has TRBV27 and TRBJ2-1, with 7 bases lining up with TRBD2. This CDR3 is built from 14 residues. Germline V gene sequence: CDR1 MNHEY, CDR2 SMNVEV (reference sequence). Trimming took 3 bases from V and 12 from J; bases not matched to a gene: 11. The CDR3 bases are TGTGCCAGCAGTTTTTGGAGGGAGGGATATGGGCAGTTCTTC. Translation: CASSFWREGYGQFF.

The CDR3 loop reads CASSLRLDGHEQYF. The CDR3 DNA reads as TGCGCCAGCAGCCTCCGACTAGACGGCCACGAGCAGTACTTC. This chain connects TRBV5-1 to TRBJ2-7; D may be TRBD2 (6 bases). Germline assignment: CDR1 SGHRS and CDR2 YFSETQ. The CDR3 sequence is 14 residues long. Trimming took off 4 bases at V and 5 bases at J, with 16 bases between the two ends.

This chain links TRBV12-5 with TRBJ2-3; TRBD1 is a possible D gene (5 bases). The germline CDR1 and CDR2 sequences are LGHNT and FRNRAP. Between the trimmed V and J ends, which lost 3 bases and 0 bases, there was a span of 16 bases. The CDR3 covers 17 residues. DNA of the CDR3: TGTGCTAGTGGTTTCCACCGGACAACTACTAGCACAGATACGCAGTATTTT. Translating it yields CASGFHRTTTSTDTQYF.

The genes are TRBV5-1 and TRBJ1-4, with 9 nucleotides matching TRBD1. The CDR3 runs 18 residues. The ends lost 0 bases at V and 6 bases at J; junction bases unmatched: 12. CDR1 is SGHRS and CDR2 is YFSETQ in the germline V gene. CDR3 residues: CASSLEPHNRGLDEKLFF. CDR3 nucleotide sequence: TGCGCCAGCAGCTTGGAACCACATAACAGGGGGCTGGATGAAAAACTGTTTTTT.

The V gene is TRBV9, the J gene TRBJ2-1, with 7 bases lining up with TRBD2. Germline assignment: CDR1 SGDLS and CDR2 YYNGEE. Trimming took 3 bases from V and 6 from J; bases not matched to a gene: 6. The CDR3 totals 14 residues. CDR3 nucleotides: TGTGCCAGCAGCGGCGGCCCGGGGGGCAATGAGCAGTTCTTC. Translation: CASSGGPGGNEQFF.